The 2 T cell receptor beta chains presented below share a single source sample, sequenced in a study of T-cell reconstitution after alpha-beta-depleted transplantation in children. The TCRbeta library was prepared with unique molecular identifiers. Each CDR3 protein gets one entry after TCRdb re-called the PCR reads with MiXCR. The sample shows a few hundred thousand distinct CDR3 sequences, around 13% of them seen only once. This sample comprised PBMCs, mostly from graft donor cells, obtained 360 days after TCRalphabeta/CD19-depleted stem cell transplant. The receptors were sampled from a male patient aged 5 to 17 who had a stem cell transplant for acute myeloid leukemia, so the T cells may come from the graft donor.

The V gene is TRBV4-3, the J gene TRBJ1-5; tentatively, D is TRBD1 (6 bases). Germline CDR1 reads LGHNA; CDR2 reads YSLEER. Trimming removed 11 bases at V and 4 bases at J, with 18 bases between. There are 14 residues in the CDR3. CDR3 sequence: CAAGGHQINQPQHF. The DNA for the CDR3 is TGCGCCGCTGGGGGACACCAAATTAATCAGCCCCAGCATTTT.

This chain uses TRBV29-1 with TRBJ2-7, with 12 positions matching TRBD1. Unmatched junction bases numbered 11, after V lost 3 bases and J lost 11 bases. From germline, CDR1 is SQVTM and CDR2 ANQGSEA. This CDR3 comprises 14 residues. The CDR3 reads CSVEGQGARGAKYF. CDR3 DNA: TGCAGCGTTGAGGGACAGGGGGCGCGAGGGGCCAAGTACTTC.